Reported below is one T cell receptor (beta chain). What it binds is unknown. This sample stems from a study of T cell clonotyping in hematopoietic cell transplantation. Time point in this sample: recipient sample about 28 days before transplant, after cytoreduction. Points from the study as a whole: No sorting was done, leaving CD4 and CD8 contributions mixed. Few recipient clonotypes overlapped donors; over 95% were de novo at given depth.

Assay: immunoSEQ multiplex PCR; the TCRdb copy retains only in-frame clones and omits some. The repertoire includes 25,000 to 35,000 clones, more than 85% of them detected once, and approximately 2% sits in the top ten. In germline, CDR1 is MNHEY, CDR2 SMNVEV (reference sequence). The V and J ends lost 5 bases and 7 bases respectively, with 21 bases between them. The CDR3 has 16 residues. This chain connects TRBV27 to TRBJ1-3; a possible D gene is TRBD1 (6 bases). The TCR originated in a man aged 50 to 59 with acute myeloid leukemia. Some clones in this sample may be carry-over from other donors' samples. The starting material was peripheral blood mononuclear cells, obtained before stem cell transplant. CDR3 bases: TGTGCCAGCAGTGCATCGGGCGGGGGCATACGGAACACCATATATTTT. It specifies CASSASGGGIRNTIYF.